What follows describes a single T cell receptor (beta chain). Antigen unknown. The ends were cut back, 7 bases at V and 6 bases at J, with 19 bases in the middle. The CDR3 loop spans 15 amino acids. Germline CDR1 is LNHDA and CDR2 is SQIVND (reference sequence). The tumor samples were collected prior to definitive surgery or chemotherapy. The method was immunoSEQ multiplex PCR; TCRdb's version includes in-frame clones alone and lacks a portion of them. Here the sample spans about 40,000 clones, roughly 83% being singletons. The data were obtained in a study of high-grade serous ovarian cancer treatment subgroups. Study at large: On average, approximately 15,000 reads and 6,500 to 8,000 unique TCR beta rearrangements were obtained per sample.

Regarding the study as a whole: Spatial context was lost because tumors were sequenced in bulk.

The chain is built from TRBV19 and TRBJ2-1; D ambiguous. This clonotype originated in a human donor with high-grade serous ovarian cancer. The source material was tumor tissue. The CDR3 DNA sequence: TGTGCCAGTACCTCGTTGGGTGCAAGTGCCAATGAGCAGTTCTTC. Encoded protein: CASTSLGASANEQFF.